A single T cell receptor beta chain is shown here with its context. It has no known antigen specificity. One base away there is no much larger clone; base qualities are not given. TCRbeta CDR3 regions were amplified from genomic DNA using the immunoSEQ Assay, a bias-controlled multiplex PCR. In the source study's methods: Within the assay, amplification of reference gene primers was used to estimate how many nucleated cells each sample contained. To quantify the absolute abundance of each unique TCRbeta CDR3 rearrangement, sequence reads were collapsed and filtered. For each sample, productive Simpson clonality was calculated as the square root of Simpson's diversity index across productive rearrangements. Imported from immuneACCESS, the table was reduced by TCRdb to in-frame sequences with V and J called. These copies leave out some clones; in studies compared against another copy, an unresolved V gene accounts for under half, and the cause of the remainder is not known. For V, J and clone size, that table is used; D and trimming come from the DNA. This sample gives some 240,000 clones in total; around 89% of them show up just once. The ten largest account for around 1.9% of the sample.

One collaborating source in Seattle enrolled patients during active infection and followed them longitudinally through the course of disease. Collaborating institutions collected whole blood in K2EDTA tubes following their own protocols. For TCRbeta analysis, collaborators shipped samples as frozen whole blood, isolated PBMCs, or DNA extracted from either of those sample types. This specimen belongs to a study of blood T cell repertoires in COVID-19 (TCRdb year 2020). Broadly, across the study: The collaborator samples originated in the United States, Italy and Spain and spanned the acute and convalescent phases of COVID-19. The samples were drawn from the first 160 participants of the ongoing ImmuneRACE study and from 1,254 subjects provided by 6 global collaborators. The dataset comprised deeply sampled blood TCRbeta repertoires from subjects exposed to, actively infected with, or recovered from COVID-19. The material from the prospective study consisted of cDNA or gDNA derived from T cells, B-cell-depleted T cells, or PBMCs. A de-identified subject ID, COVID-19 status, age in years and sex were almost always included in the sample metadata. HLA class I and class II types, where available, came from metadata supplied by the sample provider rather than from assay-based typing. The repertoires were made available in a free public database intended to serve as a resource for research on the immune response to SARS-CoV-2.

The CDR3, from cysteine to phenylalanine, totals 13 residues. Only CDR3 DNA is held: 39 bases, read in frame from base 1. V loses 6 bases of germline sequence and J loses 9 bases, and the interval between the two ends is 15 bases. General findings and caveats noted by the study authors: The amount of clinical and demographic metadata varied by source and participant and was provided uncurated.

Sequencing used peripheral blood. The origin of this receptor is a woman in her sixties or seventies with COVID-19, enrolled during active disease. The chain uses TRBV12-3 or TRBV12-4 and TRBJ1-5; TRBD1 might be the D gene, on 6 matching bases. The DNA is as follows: TGTGCCAGCAGCGGACAGCCCGGAGGGCCCCAGCATTTT. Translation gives CASSGQPGGPQHF.